This TCR beta chain was obtained from a study of T cells after yellow fever vaccination. This clonotype was counted between two and nine times. V lost 7 bases, J lost 0 bases, and 10 bases stayed unmatched. The CDR3 is 16 amino acids. Germline V gene data show CDR1 as SEHNR and CDR2 as FQNEAQ (reference sequence). MiXCR, applied by TCRdb to the 5' RACE reads, yields one record per CDR3 protein. The sample shows about 550,000 distinct CDR3 sequences, around 21% of them seen only once. The sequence came from a man aged 30-40 years who received the YFV17D yellow fever vaccine. The rearrangement joins TRBV7-9 to TRBJ2-7; 9 nucleotides agree with TRBD1. The starting material was PBMCs, obtained 15 days after the yellow fever booster vaccination. CDR3 loop: CASTLGGQGYSYEQYF. The DNA for the CDR3 is TGTGCCAGCACCCTTGGGGGACAGGGCTACTCCTACGAGCAGTACTTC.